This T cell receptor beta chain came from a study of cytomegalovirus exposure and HLA in healthy donors. The PCR had 60 Vbeta and 13 Jbeta primers. Assay used: immunoSEQ multiplex PCR; TCRdb lists only in-frame clones, some missing. This table holds 100,000 to 150,000 clones, 75% to 85% found once. There are 16 residues in the CDR3. The trim removed 2 bases at V and 4 bases at J, leaving 8 bases unmatched. Per germline, CDR1 ENHRY and CDR2 SYGVKD. Whereas donors were nominally healthy upon sampling, unrecorded immune exposures were probable. The sample consisted of PBMCs. The sequence came from a woman aged 40 to 55 in good health and CMV-seronegative. The chain joins TRBV10-3 to TRBJ2-5, with 9 bases matching TRBD1. Here the CDR3 reads CAISEVRTGVGETQYF. As DNA, the CDR3 is TGTGCCATCAGTGAGGTTCGGACAGGGGTAGGAGAGACCCAGTACTTC.